One sample yielded the 27 T cell receptor beta chains listed below, sequenced in a study of blood T cells in healthy people across ages. It was with a sample-barcoded 5' primer and a J-beta primer mix that a second PCR of roughly 6 to 11 cycles was run. Via MiXCR, TCRdb re-called the 5' RACE reads, giving one row per CDR3 protein. The sample records roughly 700,000 distinct CDR3 sequences, approximately 49% being singletons. Sequenced material: blood. The source is a woman aged 60 to 75 in good health.

The chain joins TRBV28 to TRBJ1-2, with D perhaps matching TRBD1 (5 bases). The CDR3 consists of 16 residues. Trimming cost V 1 base and J 8 bases, with 20 bases left between them. Germline V gives CDR1 MDHEN, CDR2 SYDVKM. CDR3: CASSLYSSGNRRGYTF. The CDR3 DNA follows: TGTGCCAGCAGTTTATATTCGTCAGGGAATCGACGGGGCTACACCTTC.

The CDR3 is CASIEDEQYF. As DNA, the CDR3 is TGTGCCAGCATAGAGGACGAGCAGTACTTC. V usage is TRBV6-1 and J usage is TRBJ2-7; no firm D call. The CDR3 covers 10 residues. The V and J ends lost 7 bases and 5 bases respectively, with 6 bases between them. Germline loops: CDR1 MNHNS, CDR2 SASEGT.

The J gene is TRBJ2-3, the V gene TRBV7-3; the D is unclear. Trimming pared 4 bases from V and 6 bases from J, leaving 11 bases between. Germline CDR1 reads SGHTA; CDR2 reads FQGTGA. This CDR3 contains 13 residues. CDR3 residues: CASSSRFPDTQYF. DNA for the CDR3: TGTGCCAGCAGCTCCCGCTTCCCGGATACGCAGTATTTT.

This sequence joins TRBV12-3 or TRBV12-4 and TRBJ2-1; 8 positions match TRBD2. V trimming: 5 bases; J trimming: 0 bases; junction bases outside the gene matches: 21. The CDR3 sequence is 21 residues long. The CDR3 DNA follows: TGTGCCAGCAGTGTCGTGGACACTCGGCCTAGCGGGTTAAGCTCCTACAATGAGCAGTTCTTC. It codes for CASSVVDTRPSGLSSYNEQFF.

The chain carries TRBV9 and TRBJ1-6; 10 nucleotides agree with TRBD1. The V gene end was trimmed by 4 bases and the J gene end by 7 bases; junction bases not matched to a gene: 14. The CDR3 is made up of 18 amino acids. Germline assignment: CDR1 SGDLS and CDR2 YYNGEE. This CDR3 reads CASSPVVGDRGDNSPLHF. CDR3 bases: TGTGCCAGCAGCCCAGTAGTGGGGGACAGGGGAGACAATTCACCCCTCCACTTT.

V gene TRBV29-1 combines with J gene TRBJ2-1, with D uncertain. CDR3 length: 14 residues. The ends were cut back, 1 base at V and 8 bases at J, with 15 bases in the middle. The germline V gene encodes CDR1 SQVTM and CDR2 ANQGSEA. The DNA for the CDR3 is TGCAGCGTTGAAGGGGCACACCTTGGGGATGAGCAGTTCTTC. Its translation: CSVEGAHLGDEQFF.

The rearrangement joins TRBV7-2 to TRBJ2-7; D call uncertain. V was pared by 5 bases and J by 7 bases, with 27 bases between. Germline V CDR1 and CDR2: SGHTA, FQGNSA. CDR3 length equals 17 residues. CDR3 residues: CASSPHFGASPYSEQYF. The CDR3 DNA follows: TGTGCCAGCAGCCCCCATTTCGGCGCTTCCCCGTACAGTGAGCAGTACTTC.

This clonotype was counted a few times. The chain combines TRBV20-1 with TRBJ2-7; 12 bases line up with TRBD1. The germline V gene encodes CDR1 DFQATT and CDR2 SNEGSKA (reference sequence). Trimming took 6 bases from V and 6 from J; bases not matched to a gene: 9. This CDR3 is built from 14 residues. The CDR3 DNA follows: TGCAGTGCCGCCGGGACAGGGGGCTCTCGCGAGCAGTACTTC. Its translation is CSAAGTGGSREQYF.

The chain employs TRBV7-3 and TRBJ2-1; 11 bases agree with TRBD2. The V segment lost 2 bases and the J segment 4 bases; nucleotides outside the gene matches: 4. From germline, CDR1 is SGHTA and CDR2 FQGTGA. The CDR3 runs 16 residues. This CDR3 is CASSLYGTSGYNEQFF. For the CDR3, the DNA is TGTGCCAGCAGCTTATACGGGACTAGCGGATACAATGAGCAGTTCTTC.

CDR3 sequence reads: CASSLGGLAGVMEQYF. As DNA, the CDR3 is TGTGCCAGCAGCTTAGGGGGACTAGCGGGAGTAATGGAGCAGTACTTC. The V and J genes are TRBV7-2 and TRBJ2-7, with 14 nucleotides matching TRBD2. The CDR3 spans 16 residues. Per the germline V gene, CDR1 is SGHTA and CDR2 is FQGNSA. V lost 1 base to trimming and J lost 7 bases; unmatched junction nucleotides: 6. Based on the CDR3 plus reference TRBV7-2 and TRBJ2-7, the full variable domain is GAGVSQSPSNKVTEKGKDVELRCDPISGHTALYWYRQSLGQGLEFLIYFQGNSAPDKSGLPSDRFSAERTGGSVSTLTIQRTQQEDSAVYLCASSLGGLAGVMEQYFGPGTRLTVT.

The J gene is TRBJ2-4, the V gene TRBV28; 7 bases align to TRBD1. The end of the DNA fits TRBJ2-7 better, so the J call may be wrong. Germline CDR1 is MDHEN and CDR2 is SYDVKM. This CDR3 spans 14 amino acids. The CDR3 nucleotides are TGTGCCAGCAGTACCCGACAGGGTAGCCACGAGCAGTACTTC. This sequence encodes CASSTRQGSHEQYF.

This clonotype was observed a handful of times. V and J are TRBV3-1 and TRBJ2-7, with D possibly matching TRBD2 (5 bases). Germline values: CDR1 LGHDT, CDR2 YNNKEL (reference sequence). The CDR3 consists of 13 residues. Trimming stripped 4 bases from V and 7 bases from J, with 14 bases between. CDR3 protein: CASSLGLSSEQYF. The CDR3 DNA reads TGTGCCAGCAGCCTAGGACTCTCATCGGAGCAGTACTTC.

Written as DNA, the CDR3 is TGTGCCAGCAGCGTAGGAGATACTATCGACAATGAGCAGTTCTTC. It translates to CASSVGDTIDNEQFF. The chain combines TRBV9 with TRBJ2-1; D gene uncertain. From germline, CDR1 is SGDLS and CDR2 YYNGEE. CDR3 length: 15 amino acids. The V end was cut by 0 bases, the J end by 5 bases, with 12 bases between.

This clonotype was observed a handful of times. The chain has TRBV6-6 and TRBJ2-3, with TRBD2 matching over 7 bases. V lost 5 bases, J lost 6 bases, and 11 bases stayed unmatched. Germline V lookup: CDR1 MNHNY, CDR2 SVGAGI (reference sequence). CDR3 length: 15 residues. Written as DNA, the CDR3 is TGTGCCAGCAGTCCCCGGGGAGCGGGAAGGGATACGCAGTATTTT. This encodes CASSPRGAGRDTQYF.

The chain is built from TRBV20-1 and TRBJ2-3; 7 nucleotides align to TRBD2. The V segment lost 4 bases and the J segment 4 bases; nucleotides outside the gene matches: 14. The CDR3 loop spans 16 amino acids. Germline values: CDR1 DFQATT, CDR2 SNEGSKA (reference sequence). As DNA, the CDR3 is TGCAGTGCTAACCGCCCGCGGGAGACTGACCCAGATACGCAGTATTTT. Amino acids: CSANRPRETDPDTQYF.

The genes are TRBV6-1 and TRBJ2-1, with a possible D match to TRBD2 (5 bases). The length of the CDR3 is 14 residues. The germline V gene has CDR1 MNHNS and CDR2 SASEGT. Trimming removed 3 bases from V and 2 bases from J, with 8 bases in between. The CDR3 sequence: CASSDAGPYNEQFF. CDR3 sequence (DNA): TGTGCCAGCAGTGATGCGGGCCCCTACAATGAGCAGTTCTTC.

This clonotype was found a few times. V is TRBV5-1 and J is TRBJ2-3; 7 nucleotides match TRBD2. The CDR3 totals 13 residues. Trimming took 7 bases from V and 2 from J; bases not matched to a gene: 4. Germline V gene sequence: CDR1 SGHRS, CDR2 YFSETQ. CDR3 DNA sequence: TGCGCCAGCCGAACTAGCGCCACAGATACGCAGTATTTT. Its translation is CASRTSATDTQYF.

V and J are TRBV28 and TRBJ1-2, with D possibly TRBD1 on 6 matching bases. From germline, CDR1 is MDHEN and CDR2 SYDVKM. This CDR3 is built from 14 residues. Trimming took 6 bases from V and 2 from J, leaving 13 bases between them. The CDR3 region has the DNA TGTGCCAGCAGCATACAGGGCTTAAACTATGGCTACACCTTC. Translating gives CASSIQGLNYGYTF.

The CDR3 sequence is CASSDRGINEQFF. CDR3 DNA sequence: TGTGCCAGCAGTGACAGGGGGATAAATGAGCAGTTCTTC. The chain links TRBV6-5 to TRBJ2-1; 9 bases align to TRBD1. The V and J ends lost 5 bases and 7 bases, in that order; junction bases with no gene match: 3. Germline V gives CDR1 MNHEY, CDR2 SVGAGI. The CDR3 is 13 residues long.

V is TRBV11-3 and J is TRBJ2-5; D ambiguous. The CDR3 is 13 amino acids. V was pared by 4 bases and J by 9 bases, with 15 bases between. CDR1 SGHNT and CDR2 YENEEA come from the germline V gene. DNA of the CDR3: TGTGCCAGCAGCTCGAGGCGCGGTCAGGCCCAGTACTTC. Translation: CASSSRRGQAQYF.

The chain joins TRBV7-9 to TRBJ2-3; D might be TRBD1 or TRBD2, each matching 5 bases. The germline gives CDR1 SEHNR, CDR2 FQNEAQ (reference sequence). Deletions cut 3 bases from V and 8 bases from J, with 12 bases between. The CDR3 extends over 13 amino acids. The CDR3 here is CASSFWQRGTQYF. DNA for the CDR3: TGTGCCAGCAGCTTCTGGCAGAGGGGTACGCAGTATTTT.

The V gene is TRBV7-2, the J gene TRBJ2-5; 14 bases are a match to TRBD2. The CDR3 has 15 amino acids. V gave up 5 bases and J gave up 7 bases; unmatched junction bases: 6. The germline CDR1 and CDR2 sequences are SGHTA and FQGNSA. This chain's CDR3 is CASSPGLAGGRTQYF. DNA of the CDR3: TGTGCCAGCAGCCCCGGACTAGCGGGAGGCCGGACCCAGTACTTC.

The sample holds one count of this clonotype. The chain couples TRBV7-9 to TRBJ2-1; 9 positions match TRBD2. The DNA end is more similar to TRBJ2-7, so the J call may be wrong. Germline CDR1 SEHNR, CDR2 FQNEAQ (reference sequence). This CDR3 region has 18 residues. In DNA, the CDR3 is TGTGCCAGCAGCCCCAGAGAGGTTAGCGGGAGCTCCTACAATGAGCAGTACTTC. Amino acid sequence: CASSPREVSGSSYNEQYF.

The V call is TRBV28, the J call TRBJ1-4; D is undetermined. Germline V gene sequence: CDR1 MDHEN, CDR2 SYDVKM. V lost 4 bases and J lost 7, with 19 bases in between. This CDR3 region has 16 residues. The CDR3 coding sequence is TGTGCCAGCAGTTCCCCCCGGGGAGGGTTTCCTGAAAAACTGTTTTTT. The encoded protein is CASSSPRGGFPEKLFF.

As to this clonotype: A read error may account for a junction end that differs from germline. The chain uses TRBV28 and TRBJ2-7, with 10 bases matching TRBD1. The CDR3 consists of 14 residues. Germline CDR1 and CDR2: MDHEN and SYDVKM. CDR3 amino acids: CARSLRTGGYEQYF. In DNA form, the CDR3 reads TGTGCCCGCAGTCTTAGGACAGGGGGCTACGAGCAGTACTTC. Full variable domain (outside the CDR3, taken from reference TRBV28 and TRBJ2-7): DVKVTQSSRYLVKRTGEKVFLECVQDMDHENMFWYRQDPGLGLRLIYFSYDVKMKEKGDIPEGYSVSREKKERFSLILESASTNQTSMYLCARSLRTGGYEQYFGPGTRLTVT.

The chain couples TRBV27 to TRBJ1-1; no clear D. The CDR3 runs to 14 residues. The V gene's germline CDR1 is MNHEY and CDR2 SMNVEV (reference sequence). Trimming shortened V by 5 bases and J by 11 bases, and 21 bases separated the two germline ends. CDR3: CASSAPGGGWEAFF. The DNA of the CDR3 is TGTGCCAGCAGTGCCCCGGGCGGCGGATGGGAGGCTTTCTTT.

The chain links TRBV5-1 to TRBJ2-1; D unresolved. The CDR3 spans 11 residues. The germline V and J ends were trimmed by 2 bases and 7 bases, with 4 bases remaining between them. The germline gives CDR1 SGHRS, CDR2 YFSETQ. The DNA of the CDR3 is TGCGCCAGCAGCTTTATGAATGAGCAGTTCTTC. It is translated as CASSFMNEQFF.